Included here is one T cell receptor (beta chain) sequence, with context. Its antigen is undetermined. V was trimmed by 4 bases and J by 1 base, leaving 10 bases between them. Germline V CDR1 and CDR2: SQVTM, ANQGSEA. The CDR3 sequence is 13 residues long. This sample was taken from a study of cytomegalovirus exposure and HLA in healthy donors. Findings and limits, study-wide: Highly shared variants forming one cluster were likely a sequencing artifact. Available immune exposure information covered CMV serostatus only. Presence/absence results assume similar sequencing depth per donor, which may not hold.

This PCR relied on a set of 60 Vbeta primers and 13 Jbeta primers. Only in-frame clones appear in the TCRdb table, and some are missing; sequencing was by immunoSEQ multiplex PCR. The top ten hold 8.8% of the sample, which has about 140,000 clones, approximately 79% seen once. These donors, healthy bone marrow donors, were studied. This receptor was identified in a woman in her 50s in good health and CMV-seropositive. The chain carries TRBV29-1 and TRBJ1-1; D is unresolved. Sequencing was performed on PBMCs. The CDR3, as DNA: TGCAGCGTTGTCAGTCAGGCGAACACTGAAGCTTTCTTT. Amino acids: CSVVSQANTEAFF.